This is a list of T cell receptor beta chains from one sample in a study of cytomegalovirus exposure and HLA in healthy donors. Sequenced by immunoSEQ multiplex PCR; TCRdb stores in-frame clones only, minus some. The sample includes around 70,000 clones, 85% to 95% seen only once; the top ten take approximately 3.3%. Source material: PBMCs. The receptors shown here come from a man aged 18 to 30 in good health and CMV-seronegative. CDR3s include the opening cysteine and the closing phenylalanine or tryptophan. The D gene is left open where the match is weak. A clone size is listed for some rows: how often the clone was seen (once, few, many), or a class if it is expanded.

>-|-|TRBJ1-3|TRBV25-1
CASSVQGLSGNTIYF
TGTGCCAGCAGTGTGCAGGGCCTATCTGGAAACACCATATATTTT
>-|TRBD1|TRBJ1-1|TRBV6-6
CASSYNEGGAYTEAFF
TGTGCCAGCAGTTACAACGAAGGGGGCGCGTACACTGAAGCTTTCTTT
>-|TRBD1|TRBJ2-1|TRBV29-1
CSVHPRDRYNEQFF
TGCAGCGTACATCCCCGGGACAGGTACAATGAGCAGTTCTTC
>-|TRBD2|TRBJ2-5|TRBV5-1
CASSLVAGEQETQYF
TGCGCCAGCAGCTTGGTGGCGGGGGAACAAGAGACCCAGTACTTC
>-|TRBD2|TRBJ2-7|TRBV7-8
CASSLRGGPYEQYF
TGTGCCAGCAGCTTGCGGGGGGGCCCGTACGAGCAGTACTTC
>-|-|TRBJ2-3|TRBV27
CASSPNTDTQYF
TGTGCCAGCAGTCCCAACACAGATACGCAGTATTTT
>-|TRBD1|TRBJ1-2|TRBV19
CASGTGLFNYGYTF
TGTGCCAGTGGGACAGGGTTGTTTAACTATGGCTACACCTTC
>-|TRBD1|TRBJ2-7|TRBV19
CASSIEAGGIYEQYF
TGTGCCAGTAGTATAGAGGCAGGGGGCATCTACGAGCAGTACTTC
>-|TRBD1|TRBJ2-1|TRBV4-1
CASSLDRGSAYNEQFF
TGCGCCAGCAGCCTGGACAGGGGAAGCGCCTACAATGAGCAGTTCTTC
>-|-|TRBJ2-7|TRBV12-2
CASRLVSLLRTGHYYEQYF
TGTGCAAGTCGCTTAGTATCTCTACTTCGGACAGGGCACTACTACGAGCAGTACTTC
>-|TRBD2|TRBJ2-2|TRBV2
CASIGTSGGAPGELFF
TGTGCCAGCATCGGGACTAGCGGGGGGGCCCCCGGGGAGCTGTTTTTT
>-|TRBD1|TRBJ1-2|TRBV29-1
CSGGGQVDGGYTF
TGCAGTGGGGGGGGACAGGTCGACGGTGGCTACACCTTC
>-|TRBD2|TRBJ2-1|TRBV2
CATSGTSGGHYNEQFF
TGTGCCACCTCCGGGACTAGCGGGGGGCATTACAATGAGCAGTTCTTC
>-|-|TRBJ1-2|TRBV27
CASSRSTDRPNYGYTF
TGTGCCAGCAGTCGCTCAACCGACAGGCCCAACTATGGCTACACCTTC
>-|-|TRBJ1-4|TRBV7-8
CASSPNVIEPEEKLFF
TGTGCCAGCAGCCCGAACGTGATTGAACCGGAGGAAAAACTGTTTTTT
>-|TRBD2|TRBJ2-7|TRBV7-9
CASSPTTSVSYEQYF
TGTGCCAGCAGCCCTACGACTAGCGTCTCCTACGAGCAGTACTTC
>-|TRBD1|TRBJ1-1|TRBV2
CASSSRGPNTEAFF
TGTGCCAGCAGTTCTAGGGGGCCGAACACTGAAGCTTTCTTT
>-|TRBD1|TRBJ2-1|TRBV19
CASSNRDSYNEQFF
TGTGCCAGTAGTAATCGGGACAGCTACAATGAGCAGTTCTTC
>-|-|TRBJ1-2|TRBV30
CAWGQGTVGYGYTF
TGTGCCTGGGGGCAGGGCACGGTTGGATATGGCTACACCTTC
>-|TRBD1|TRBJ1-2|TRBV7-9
CASSRDRVYGYTF
TGTGCCAGCAGCCGGGACAGAGTATATGGCTACACCTTC
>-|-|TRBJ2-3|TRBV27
CASSTTPSVAVLGVTDTQYF
TGTGCCAGCAGCACCACCCCATCTGTGGCAGTCCTTGGAGTCACAGATACGCAGTATTTT
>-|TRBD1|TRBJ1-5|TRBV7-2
CASSLWRGQGNQPQHF
TGTGCCAGCAGCTTATGGAGGGGGCAGGGGAATCAGCCCCAGCATTTT
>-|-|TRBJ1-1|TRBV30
CAWTNPPLTEAFF
TGTGCCTGGACAAATCCTCCTCTAACTGAAGCTTTCTTT
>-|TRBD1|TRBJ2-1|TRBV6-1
CASLRDRGSNEQFF
TGTGCCAGCCTCCGGGACAGGGGTTCGAATGAGCAGTTCTTC
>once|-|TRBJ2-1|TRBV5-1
CASSLVSSRGGAYNEQFF
TGCGCCAGCAGCTTGGTTAGCTCTAGGGGGGGGGCGTACAATGAGCAGTTCTTC
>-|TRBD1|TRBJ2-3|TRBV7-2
CASSYETGAVNTQYF
TGTGCCAGCAGCTACGAGACAGGGGCTGTAAATACGCAGTATTTT
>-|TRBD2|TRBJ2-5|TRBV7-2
CASSSEGREAQYF
TGTGCCAGCAGCTCTGAGGGGCGGGAGGCCCAGTACTTC
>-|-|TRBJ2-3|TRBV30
CAWSVASLKGNTQYF
TGTGCCTGGAGTGTTGCGTCTCTAAAGGGGAATACGCAGTATTTT
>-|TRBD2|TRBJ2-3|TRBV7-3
CASSSGLETDTQYF
TGTGCCAGCAGCTCCGGACTAGAGACAGATACGCAGTATTTT